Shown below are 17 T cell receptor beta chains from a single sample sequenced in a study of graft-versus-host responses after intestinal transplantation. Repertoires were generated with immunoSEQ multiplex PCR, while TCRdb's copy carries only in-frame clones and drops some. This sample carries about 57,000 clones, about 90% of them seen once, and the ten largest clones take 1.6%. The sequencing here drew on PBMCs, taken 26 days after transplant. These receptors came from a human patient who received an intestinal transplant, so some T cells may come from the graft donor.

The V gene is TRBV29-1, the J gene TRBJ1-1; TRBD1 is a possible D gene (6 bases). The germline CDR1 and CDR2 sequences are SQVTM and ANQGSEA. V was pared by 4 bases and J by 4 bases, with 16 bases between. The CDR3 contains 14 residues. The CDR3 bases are TGCAGCGTTGTCCGAACGGACAGACGCACTGAAGCTTTCTTT. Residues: CSVVRTDRRTEAFF.

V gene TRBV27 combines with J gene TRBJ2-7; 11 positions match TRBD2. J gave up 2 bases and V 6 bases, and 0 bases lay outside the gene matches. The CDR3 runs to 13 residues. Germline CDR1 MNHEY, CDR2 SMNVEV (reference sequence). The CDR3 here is CASRGLAAYEQYF. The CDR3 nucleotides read TGTGCCAGCAGGGGACTAGCGGCCTACGAGCAGTACTTC.

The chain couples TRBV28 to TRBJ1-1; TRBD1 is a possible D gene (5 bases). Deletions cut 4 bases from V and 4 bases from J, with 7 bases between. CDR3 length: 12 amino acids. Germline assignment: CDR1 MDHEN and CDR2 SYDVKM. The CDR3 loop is CASSWTSTEAFF. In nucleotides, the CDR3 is TGTGCCAGCAGTTGGACATCCACTGAAGCTTTCTTT.

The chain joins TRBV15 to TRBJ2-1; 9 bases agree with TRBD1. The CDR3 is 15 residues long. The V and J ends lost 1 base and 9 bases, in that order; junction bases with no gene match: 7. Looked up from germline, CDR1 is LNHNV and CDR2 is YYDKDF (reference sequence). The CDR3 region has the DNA TGTGCCACCAGCAGAGGGGACGGGACAGGGACTGAGCAGTTCTTC. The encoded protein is CATSRGDGTGTEQFF.

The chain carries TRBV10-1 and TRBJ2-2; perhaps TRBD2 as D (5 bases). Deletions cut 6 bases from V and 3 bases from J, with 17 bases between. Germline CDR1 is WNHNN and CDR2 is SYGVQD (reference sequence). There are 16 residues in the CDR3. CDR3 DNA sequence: TGCGCCAGCAGGGGAGACTACATCACCGACACCGGGGAGCTGTTTTTT. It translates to CASRGDYITDTGELFF.

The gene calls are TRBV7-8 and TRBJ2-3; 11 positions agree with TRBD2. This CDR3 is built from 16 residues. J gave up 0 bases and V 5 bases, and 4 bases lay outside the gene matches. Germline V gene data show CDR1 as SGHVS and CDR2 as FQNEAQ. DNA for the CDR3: TGTGCCAGCAGCCCCGGACTAGCGGGTAGCACAGATACGCAGTATTTT. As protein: CASSPGLAGSTDTQYF.

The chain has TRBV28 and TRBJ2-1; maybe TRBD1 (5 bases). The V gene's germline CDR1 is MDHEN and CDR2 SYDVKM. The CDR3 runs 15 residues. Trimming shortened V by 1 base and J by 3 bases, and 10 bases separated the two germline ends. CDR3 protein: CASSLSRTYYNEQFF. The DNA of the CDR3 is TGTGCCAGCAGTTTATCTCGGACATACTACAATGAGCAGTTCTTC.

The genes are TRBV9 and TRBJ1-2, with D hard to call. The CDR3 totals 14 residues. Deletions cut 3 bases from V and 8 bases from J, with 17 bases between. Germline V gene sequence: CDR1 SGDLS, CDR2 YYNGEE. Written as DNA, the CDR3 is TGTGCCAGCAGCGATACAATTCAGACGAGGGGCTACACCTTC. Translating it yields CASSDTIQTRGYTF.

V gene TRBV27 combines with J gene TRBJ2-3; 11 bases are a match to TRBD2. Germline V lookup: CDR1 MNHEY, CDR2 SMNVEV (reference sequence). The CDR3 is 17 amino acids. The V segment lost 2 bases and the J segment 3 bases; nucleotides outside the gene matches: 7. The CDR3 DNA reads TGTGCCAGCAGTTTAGGGGTAGCGGGGGGGCGAACAGATACGCAGTATTTT. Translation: CASSLGVAGGRTDTQYF.

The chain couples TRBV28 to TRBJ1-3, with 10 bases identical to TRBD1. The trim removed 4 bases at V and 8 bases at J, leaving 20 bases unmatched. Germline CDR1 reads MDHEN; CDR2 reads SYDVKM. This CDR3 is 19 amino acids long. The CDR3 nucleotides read TGTGCCAGCAGTTCCGCAACGGGACAGGGGCCTCTTTTCGAAGACACCATATATTTT. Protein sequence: CASSSATGQGPLFEDTIYF. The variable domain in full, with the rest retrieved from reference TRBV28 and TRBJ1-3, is DVKVTQSSRYLVKRTGEKVFLECVQDMDHENMFWYRQDPGLGLRLIYFSYDVKMKEKGDIPEGYSVSREKKERFSLILESASTNQTSMYLCASSSATGQGPLFEDTIYFGEGSWLTVV.

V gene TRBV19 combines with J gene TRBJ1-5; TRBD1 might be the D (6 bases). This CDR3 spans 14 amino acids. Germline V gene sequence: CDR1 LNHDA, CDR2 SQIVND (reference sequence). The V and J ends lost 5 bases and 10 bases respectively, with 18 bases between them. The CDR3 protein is CASSSQDSLGPQHF. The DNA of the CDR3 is TGTGCCAGTAGTTCCCAGGACAGCCTAGGACCCCAGCATTTT.

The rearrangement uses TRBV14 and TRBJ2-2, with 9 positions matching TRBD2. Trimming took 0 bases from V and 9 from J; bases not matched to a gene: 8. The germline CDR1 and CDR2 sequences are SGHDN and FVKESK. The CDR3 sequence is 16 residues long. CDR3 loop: CASSQDKPSGGWELFF. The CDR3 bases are TGTGCCAGCAGCCAAGACAAGCCGAGCGGGGGGTGGGAGCTGTTTTTT.

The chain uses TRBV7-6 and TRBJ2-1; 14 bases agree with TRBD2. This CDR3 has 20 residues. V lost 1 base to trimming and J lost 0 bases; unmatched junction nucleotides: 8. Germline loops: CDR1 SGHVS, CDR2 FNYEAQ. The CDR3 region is CASSLDGTSGSQASYNEQFF. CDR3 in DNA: TGTGCCAGCAGCTTAGATGGGACTAGCGGGAGTCAGGCCTCCTACAATGAGCAGTTCTTC.

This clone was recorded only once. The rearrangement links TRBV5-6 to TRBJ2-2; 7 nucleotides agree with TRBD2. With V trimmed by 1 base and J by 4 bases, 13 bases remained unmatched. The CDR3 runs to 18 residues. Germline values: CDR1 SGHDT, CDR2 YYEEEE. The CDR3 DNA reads TGTGCCAGCAGCTTGAGGCTTAGCGGGCCGGAGCGCACCGGGGAGCTGTTTTTT. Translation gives CASSLRLSGPERTGELFF.

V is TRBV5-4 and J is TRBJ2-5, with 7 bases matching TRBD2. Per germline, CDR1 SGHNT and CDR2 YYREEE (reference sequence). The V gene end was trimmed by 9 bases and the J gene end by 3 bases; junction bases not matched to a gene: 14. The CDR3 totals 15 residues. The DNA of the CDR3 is TGTGCCACCAAGGAGGGCGGGGGACGGGAAGAGACCCAGTACTTC. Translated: CATKEGGGREETQYF.

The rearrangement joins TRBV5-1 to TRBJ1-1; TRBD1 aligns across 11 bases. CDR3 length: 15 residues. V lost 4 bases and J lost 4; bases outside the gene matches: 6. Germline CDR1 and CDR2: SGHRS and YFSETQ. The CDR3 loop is CASSLSGTGGTEAFF. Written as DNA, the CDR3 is TGCGCCAGCAGCCTATCCGGGACAGGGGGCACTGAAGCTTTCTTT.

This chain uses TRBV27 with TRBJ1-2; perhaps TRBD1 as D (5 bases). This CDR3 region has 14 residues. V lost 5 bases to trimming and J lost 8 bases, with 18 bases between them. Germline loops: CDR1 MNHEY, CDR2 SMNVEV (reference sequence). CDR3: CASSPTGVEEGYTF. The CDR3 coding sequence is TGTGCCAGCAGTCCCACGGGGGTGGAGGAAGGCTACACCTTC.